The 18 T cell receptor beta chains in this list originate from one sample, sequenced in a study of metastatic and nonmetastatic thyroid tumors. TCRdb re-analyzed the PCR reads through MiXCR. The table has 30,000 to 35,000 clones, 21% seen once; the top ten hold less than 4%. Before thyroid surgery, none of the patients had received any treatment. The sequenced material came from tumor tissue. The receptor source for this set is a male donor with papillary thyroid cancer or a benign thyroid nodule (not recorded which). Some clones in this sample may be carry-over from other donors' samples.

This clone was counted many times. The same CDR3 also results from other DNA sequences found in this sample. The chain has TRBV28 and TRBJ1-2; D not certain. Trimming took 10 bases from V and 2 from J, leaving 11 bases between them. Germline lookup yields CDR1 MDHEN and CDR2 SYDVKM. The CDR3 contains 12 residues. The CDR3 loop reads CATSSENYGYTF. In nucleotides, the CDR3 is TGTGCCACCTCGTCGGAAAACTATGGCTACACCTTC.

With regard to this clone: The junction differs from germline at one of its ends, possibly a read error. CDR3 nucleotides: TGTGCCAGAAGAAGTACGACAGGGGCGAGTGAAGATTTCTTT. Protein sequence: CARRSTTGASEDFF. This chain connects TRBV28 to TRBJ1-1; TRBD1 matches at 8 bases. There are 14 residues in the CDR3. Germline CDR1 MDHEN, CDR2 SYDVKM. Full variable domain (outside the CDR3, taken from reference TRBV28 and TRBJ1-1): DVKVTQSSRYLVKRTGEKVFLECVQDMDHENMFWYRQDPGLGLRLIYFSYDVKMKEKGDIPEGYSVSREKKERFSLILESASTNQTSMYLCARRSTTGASEDFFGQGTRLTVV.

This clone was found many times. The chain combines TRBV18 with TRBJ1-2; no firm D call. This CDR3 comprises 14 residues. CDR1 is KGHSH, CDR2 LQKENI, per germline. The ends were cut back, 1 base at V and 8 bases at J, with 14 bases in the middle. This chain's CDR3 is CASSPQVGSPGYTF. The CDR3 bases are TGTGCCAGCTCACCACAGGTTGGGAGTCCGGGCTACACCTTC. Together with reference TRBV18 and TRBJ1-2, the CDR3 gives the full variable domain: NAGVMQNPRHLVRRRGQEARLRCSPMKGHSHVYWYRQLPEEGLKFMVYLQKENIIDESGMPKERFSAEFPKEGPSILRIQQVVRGDSAAYFCASSPQVGSPGYTFGSGTRLTVV.

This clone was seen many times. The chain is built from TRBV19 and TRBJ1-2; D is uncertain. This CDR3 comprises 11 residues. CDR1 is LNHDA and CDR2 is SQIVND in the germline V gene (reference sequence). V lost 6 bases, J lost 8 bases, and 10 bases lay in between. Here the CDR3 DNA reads TGTGCCAGTAGGGAAGGCTTGGGCTACACCTTC. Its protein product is CASREGLGYTF. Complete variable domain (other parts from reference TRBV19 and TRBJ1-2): DGGITQSPKYLFRKEGQNVTLSCEQNLNHDAMYWYRQDPGQGLRLIYYSQIVNDFQKGDIAEGYSVSREKKESFPLTVTSAQKNPTAFYLCASREGLGYTFGSGTRLTVV.

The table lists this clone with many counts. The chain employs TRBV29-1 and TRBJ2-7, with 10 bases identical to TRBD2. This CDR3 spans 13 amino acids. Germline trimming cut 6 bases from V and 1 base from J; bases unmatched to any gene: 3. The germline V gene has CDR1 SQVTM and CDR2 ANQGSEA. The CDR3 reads CSVVAGGSYEQYF. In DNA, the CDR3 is TGCAGCGTGGTAGCGGGAGGATCCTACGAGCAGTACTTC.

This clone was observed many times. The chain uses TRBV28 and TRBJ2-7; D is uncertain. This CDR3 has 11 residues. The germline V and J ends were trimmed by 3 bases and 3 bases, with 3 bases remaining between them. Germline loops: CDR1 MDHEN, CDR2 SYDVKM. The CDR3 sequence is CASSLNYEQYF. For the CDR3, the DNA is TGTGCCAGCAGTTTGAACTACGAGCAGTACTTC.

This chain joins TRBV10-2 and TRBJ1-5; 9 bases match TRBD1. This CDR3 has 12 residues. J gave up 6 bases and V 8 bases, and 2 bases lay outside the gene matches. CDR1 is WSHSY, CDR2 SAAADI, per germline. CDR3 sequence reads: CASGTGRQPQHF. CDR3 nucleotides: TGCGCCAGCGGGACAGGGCGTCAGCCCCAGCATTTT.

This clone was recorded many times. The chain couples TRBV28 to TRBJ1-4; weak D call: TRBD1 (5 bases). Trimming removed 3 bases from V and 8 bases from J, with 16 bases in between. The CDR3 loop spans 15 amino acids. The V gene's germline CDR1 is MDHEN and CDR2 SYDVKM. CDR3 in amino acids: CASSLKGRRGEKLFF. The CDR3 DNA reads TGTGCCAGCAGTTTGAAGGGGAGGAGGGGAGAAAAACTGTTTTTT.

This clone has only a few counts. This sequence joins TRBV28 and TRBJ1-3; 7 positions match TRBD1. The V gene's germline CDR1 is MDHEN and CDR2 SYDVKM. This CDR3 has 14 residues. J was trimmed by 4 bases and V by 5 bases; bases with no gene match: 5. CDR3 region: CASSRTGEGNTIYF. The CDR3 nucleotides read TGTGCCAGCAGTCGCACAGGGGAAGGAAACACCATATATTTT. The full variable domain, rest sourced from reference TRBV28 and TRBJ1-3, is DVKVTQSSRYLVKRTGEKVFLECVQDMDHENMFWYRQDPGLGLRLIYFSYDVKMKEKGDIPEGYSVSREKKERFSLILESASTNQTSMYLCASSRTGEGNTIYFGEGSWLTVV.

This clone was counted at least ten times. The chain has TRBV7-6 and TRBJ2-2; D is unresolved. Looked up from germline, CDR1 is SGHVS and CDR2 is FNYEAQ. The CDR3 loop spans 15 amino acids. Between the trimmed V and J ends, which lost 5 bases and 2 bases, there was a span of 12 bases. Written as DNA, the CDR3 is TGTGCCAGCAGCCCCACGGATGGAAACACCGGGGAGCTGTTTTTT. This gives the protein CASSPTDGNTGELFF. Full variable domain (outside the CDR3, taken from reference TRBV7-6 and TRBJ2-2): GAGVSQSPRYKVTKRGQDVALRCDPISGHVSLYWYRQALGQGPEFLTYFNYEAQQDKSGLPNDRFSAERPEGSISTLTIQRTEQRDSAMYRCASSPTDGNTGELFFGEGSRLTVL.

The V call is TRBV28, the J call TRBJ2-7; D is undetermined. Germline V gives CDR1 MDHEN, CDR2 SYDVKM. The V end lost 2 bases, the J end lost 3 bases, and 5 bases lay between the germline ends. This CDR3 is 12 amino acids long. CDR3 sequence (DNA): TGTGCCAGCAGTTTACACAGCTACGAGCAGTACTTC. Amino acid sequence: CASSLHSYEQYF. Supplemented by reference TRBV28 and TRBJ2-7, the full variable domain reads DVKVTQSSRYLVKRTGEKVFLECVQDMDHENMFWYRQDPGLGLRLIYFSYDVKMKEKGDIPEGYSVSREKKERFSLILESASTNQTSMYLCASSLHSYEQYFGPGTRLTVT.

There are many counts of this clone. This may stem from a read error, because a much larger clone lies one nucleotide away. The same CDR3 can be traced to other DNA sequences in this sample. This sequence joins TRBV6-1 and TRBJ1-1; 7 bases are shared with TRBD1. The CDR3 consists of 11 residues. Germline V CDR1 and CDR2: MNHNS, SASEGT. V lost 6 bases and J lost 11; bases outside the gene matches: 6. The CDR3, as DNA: TGTGCCAGCAGCGACAGGGTAAAGGCTTTCTTT. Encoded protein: CASSDRVKAFF.

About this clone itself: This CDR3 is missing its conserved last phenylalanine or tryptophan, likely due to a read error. CDR3 amino acids: CASSSVSAYGDTQYS. As DNA, the CDR3 is TGTGCCAGCAGCTCCGTTTCGGCGTACGGAGATACGCAGTATTCT. The chain recombines TRBV6-1 with TRBJ2-3; D unclear. The germline V gene has CDR1 MNHNS and CDR2 SASEGT. V shed 6 bases and J shed 5 bases, with 18 bases lying between them. This CDR3 comprises 15 residues.

The CDR3 DNA is TGTGCCAGCAGCTTAGGTTGGGGGCGCAGCGGGAAAAATGAGCAGTTCTTC. Residues: CASSLGWGRSGKNEQFF. The V and J genes are TRBV11-2 and TRBJ2-1; a weak D match, TRBD2 (7 bases). V shed 1 base and J shed 7 bases, with 20 bases lying between them. Germline lookup yields CDR1 SGHAT and CDR2 FQNNGV. CDR3 length: 17 residues.

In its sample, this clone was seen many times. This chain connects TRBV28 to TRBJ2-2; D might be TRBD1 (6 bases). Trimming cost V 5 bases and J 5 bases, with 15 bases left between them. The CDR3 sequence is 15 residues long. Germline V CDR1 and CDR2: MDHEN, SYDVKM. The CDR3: CASSLPGQPTGELFF. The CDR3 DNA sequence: TGTGCCAGCAGTCTCCCAGGACAGCCAACCGGGGAGCTGTTTTTT.

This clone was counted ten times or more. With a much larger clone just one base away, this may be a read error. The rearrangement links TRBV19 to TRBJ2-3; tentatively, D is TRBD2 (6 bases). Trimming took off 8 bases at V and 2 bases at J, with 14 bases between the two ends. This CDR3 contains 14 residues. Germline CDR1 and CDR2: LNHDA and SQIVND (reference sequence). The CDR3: CASAGTRITDTQYF. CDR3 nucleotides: TGTGCCAGTGCTGGGACTCGGATCACAGATACGCAGTATTTT.

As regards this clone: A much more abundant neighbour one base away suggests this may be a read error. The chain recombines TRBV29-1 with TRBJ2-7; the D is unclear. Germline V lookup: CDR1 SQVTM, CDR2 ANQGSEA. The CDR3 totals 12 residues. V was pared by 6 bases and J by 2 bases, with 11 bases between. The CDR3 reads CSVTHGAYEQYF. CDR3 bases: TGCAGCGTGACGCATGGAGCCTACGAGCAGTACTTC.

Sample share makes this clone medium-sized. The CDR3 loop is CASSEEREVNEQFF. As DNA, the CDR3 is TGCGCCAGCAGTGAGGAGCGGGAGGTAAATGAGCAGTTCTTC. This chain connects TRBV10-2 to TRBJ2-1; TRBD2 matches 9 bases. Trimming removed 2 bases from V and 7 bases from J; junction bases left unmatched: 3. Looked up from germline, CDR1 is WSHSY and CDR2 is SAAADI. This CDR3 is 14 amino acids long.